This record covers a single T cell receptor (beta chain). Its binding antigen is unknown. The input lacks base qualities; no much larger clone sits a single base away. The immunoSEQ Assay, a bias-controlled multiplex PCR, was used to amplify TCRbeta CDR3 regions from genomic DNA. The study's processing was this. The number of nucleated cells in each sample was estimated by amplification of reference gene primers within the assay. To quantify the absolute abundance of each unique TCRbeta CDR3 rearrangement, sequence reads were collapsed and filtered. For each sample, productive Simpson clonality was calculated as the square root of Simpson's diversity index over productive rearrangements. This immuneACCESS table, as held by TCRdb, lists in-frame sequences with V and J called but not all clones. Of the missing ones, under half trace to an unresolved V gene in checked studies; the others have no known cause. Clonal size and the V and J genes are those of that table, whereas D and trimming came from the DNA. The sample data list 95,000 to 100,000 clones, and roughly nine tenths of these were observed just once. Clones ranked in the top ten supply 15% to 20% of the sample.

This sample is part of a study of blood T cell repertoires in COVID-19 (dated by TCRdb to about 2020). As for the study more broadly: Collaborator samples came from the United States, Italy and Spain and covered acute and convalescent phases of COVID-19. The material from the prospective study consisted of cDNA or gDNA derived from T cells, B-cell-depleted T cells, or PBMCs. Deeply sampled blood TCRbeta repertoires from subjects exposed to, actively infected with, or recovered from COVID-19 were included in the dataset. The repertoires were made available in a free public database intended to serve as a resource for research on the immune response to SARS-CoV-2. Samples were obtained from the ongoing ImmuneRACE study (first 160 participants) and from roughly 1,300 subjects provided by 6 global collaborators. A de-identified subject ID, COVID-19 status, age in years and sex were almost always included in the sample metadata. HLA class I and class II types, where available, came from metadata supplied by the sample provider rather than from assay-based typing. The study at large found these results: The quantity of clinical and demographic metadata differed by source and by participant and was supplied without curation.

Whole blood was collected in K2EDTA tubes by collaborating institutions according to the institutions' own protocols. Collaborator samples were shipped for TCRbeta analysis as frozen whole blood, isolated PBMCs, or DNA extracted from either sample type. From its cysteine to its phenylalanine, the CDR3 spans 14 amino acids. Only the CDR3 portion is preserved as DNA: 42 bases, with reading frame beginning at the first base. CDR1 and CDR2 are drawn from the germline V gene (reference sequence): SEHNR, FQNEAQ. V was cut back by 2 bases and J by 5 bases, leaving a gap of 13 bases between them. The V and J genes are TRBV7-9 and TRBJ2-7; tentative D gene TRBD1, with 5 bases matching. This receptor was identified in a man aged 45 to 65 with acute or convalescent COVID-19. Sample: peripheral blood. The sequenced DNA: TGTGCCAGCAGCTTACCAGGGAATGGGAACGAGCAGTACTTC. This sequence encodes CASSLPGNGNEQYF.